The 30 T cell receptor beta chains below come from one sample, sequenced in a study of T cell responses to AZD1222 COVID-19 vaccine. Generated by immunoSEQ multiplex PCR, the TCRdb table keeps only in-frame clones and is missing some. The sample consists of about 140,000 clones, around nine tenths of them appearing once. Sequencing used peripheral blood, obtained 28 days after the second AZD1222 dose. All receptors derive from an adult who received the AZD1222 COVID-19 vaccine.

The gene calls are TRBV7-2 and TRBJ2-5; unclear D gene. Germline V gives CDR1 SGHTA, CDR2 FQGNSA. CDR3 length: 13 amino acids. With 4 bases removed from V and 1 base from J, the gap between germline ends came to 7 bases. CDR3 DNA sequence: TGTGCCAGCAGCTACCGGGTCCAAGAGACCCAGTACTTC. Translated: CASSYRVQETQYF.

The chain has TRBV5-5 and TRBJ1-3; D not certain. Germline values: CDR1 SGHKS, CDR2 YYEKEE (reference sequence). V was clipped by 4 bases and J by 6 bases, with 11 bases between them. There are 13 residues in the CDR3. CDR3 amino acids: CASSRGRENTIYF. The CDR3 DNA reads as TGTGCCAGCAGCCGGGGTCGAGAAAACACCATATATTTT.

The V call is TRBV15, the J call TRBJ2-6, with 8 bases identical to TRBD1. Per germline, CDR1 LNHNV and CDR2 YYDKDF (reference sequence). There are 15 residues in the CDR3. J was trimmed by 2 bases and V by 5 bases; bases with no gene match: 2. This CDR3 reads CATSLQGAGANVLTF. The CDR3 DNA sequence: TGTGCCACCAGCTTACAGGGGGCTGGGGCCAACGTCCTGACTTTC.

CDR3: CASSTTETGELFF. CDR3 DNA sequence: TGCGCCAGCAGCACGACAGAGACCGGGGAGCTGTTTTTT. The chain couples TRBV5-1 to TRBJ2-2; D perhaps matches TRBD1 (5 bases). The CDR3 runs 13 residues. CDR1 and CDR2 from the germline V gene are SGHRS and YFSETQ. Trimming left V 4 bases short and J 5 bases short, with 9 bases between.

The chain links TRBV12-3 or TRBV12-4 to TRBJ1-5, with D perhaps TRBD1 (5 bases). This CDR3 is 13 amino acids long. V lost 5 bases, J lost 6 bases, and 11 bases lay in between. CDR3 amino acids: CASSPSRGQPQHF. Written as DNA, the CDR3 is TGTGCCAGCAGTCCGTCGAGGGGTCAGCCCCAGCATTTT.

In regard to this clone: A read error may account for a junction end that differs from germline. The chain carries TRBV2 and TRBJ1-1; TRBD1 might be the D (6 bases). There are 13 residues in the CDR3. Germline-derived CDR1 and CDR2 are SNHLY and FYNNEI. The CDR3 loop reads CASRDGGPAEAFF. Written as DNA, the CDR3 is TGTGCCAGCCGTGACGGGGGGCCGGCTGAAGCTTTCTTT. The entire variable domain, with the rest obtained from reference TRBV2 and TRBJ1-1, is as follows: EPEVTQTPSHQVTQMGQEVILRCVPISNHLYFYWYRQILGQKVEFLVSFYNNEISEKSEIFDDQFSVERPDGSNFTLKIRSTKLEDSAMYFCASRDGGPAEAFFGQGTRLTVV.

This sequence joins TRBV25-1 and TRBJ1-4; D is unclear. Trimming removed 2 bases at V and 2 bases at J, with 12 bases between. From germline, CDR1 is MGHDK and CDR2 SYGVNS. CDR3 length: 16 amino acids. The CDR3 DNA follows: TGTGCCAGCAGTGAAGTCCCAGCGGCGACTAATGAAAAACTGTTTTTT. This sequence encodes CASSEVPAATNEKLFF.

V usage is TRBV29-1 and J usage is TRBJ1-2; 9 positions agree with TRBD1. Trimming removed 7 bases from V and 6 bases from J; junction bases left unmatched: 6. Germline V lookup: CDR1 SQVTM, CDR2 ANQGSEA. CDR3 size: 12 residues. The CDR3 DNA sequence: TGCAGCGGCACCGACAGGGGGAATGGCTACACCTTC. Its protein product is CSGTDRGNGYTF.

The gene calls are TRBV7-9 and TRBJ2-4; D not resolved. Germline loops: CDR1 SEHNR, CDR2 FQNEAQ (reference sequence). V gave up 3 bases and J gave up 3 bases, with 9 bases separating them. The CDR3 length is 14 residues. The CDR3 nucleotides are TGTGCCAGCAGCTTGGGGAACCTCAAAAACATTCAGTACTTC. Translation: CASSLGNLKNIQYF.

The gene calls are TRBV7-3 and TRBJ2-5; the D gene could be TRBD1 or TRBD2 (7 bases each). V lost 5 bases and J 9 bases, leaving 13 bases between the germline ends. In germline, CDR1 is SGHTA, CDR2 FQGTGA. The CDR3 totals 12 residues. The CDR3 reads CASSPGGGPQYF. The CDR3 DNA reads TGTGCCAGCAGCCCAGGGGGAGGGCCCCAGTACTTC.

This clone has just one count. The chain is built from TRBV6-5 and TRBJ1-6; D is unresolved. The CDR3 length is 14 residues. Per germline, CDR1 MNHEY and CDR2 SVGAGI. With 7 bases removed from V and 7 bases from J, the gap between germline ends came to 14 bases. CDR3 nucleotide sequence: TGTGCCAGCATCTCGGGTGCCGGCAATTCACCCCTCCACTTT. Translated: CASISGAGNSPLHF.

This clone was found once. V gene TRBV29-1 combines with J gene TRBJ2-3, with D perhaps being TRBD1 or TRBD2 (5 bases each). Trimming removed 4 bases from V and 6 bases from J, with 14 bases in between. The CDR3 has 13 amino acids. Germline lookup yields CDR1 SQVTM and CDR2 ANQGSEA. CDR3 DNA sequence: TGCAGCGTTGGGGGACGAGGTTCGGATACGCAGTATTTT. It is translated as CSVGGRGSDTQYF.

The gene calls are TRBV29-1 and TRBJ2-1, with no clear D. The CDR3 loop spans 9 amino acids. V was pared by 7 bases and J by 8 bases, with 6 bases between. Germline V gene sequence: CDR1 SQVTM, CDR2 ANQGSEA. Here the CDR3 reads CSAGDEQFF. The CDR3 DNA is TGCAGCGCCGGCGATGAGCAGTTCTTC.

The CDR3 DNA follows: TGCGCCAGCACCGGGGGAAACACCATATATTTT. Its translation: CASTGGNTIYF. This chain joins TRBV4-3 and TRBJ1-3, with D uncertain. The V end was cut by 7 bases, the J end by 4 bases, with 5 bases between. Germline V lookup: CDR1 LGHNA, CDR2 YSLEER. This CDR3 is 11 amino acids long.

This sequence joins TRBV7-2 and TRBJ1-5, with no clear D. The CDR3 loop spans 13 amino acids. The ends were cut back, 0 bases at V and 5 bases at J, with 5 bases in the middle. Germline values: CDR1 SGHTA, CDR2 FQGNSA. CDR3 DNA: TGTGCCAGCAGCTTAGCTGGGGATCAGCCCCAGCATTTT. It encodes CASSLAGDQPQHF.

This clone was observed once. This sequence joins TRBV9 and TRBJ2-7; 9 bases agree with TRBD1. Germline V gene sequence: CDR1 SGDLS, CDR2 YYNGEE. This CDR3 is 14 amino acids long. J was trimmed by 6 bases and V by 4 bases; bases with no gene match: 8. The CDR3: CASSPQQGAVEQYF. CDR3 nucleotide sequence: TGTGCCAGCAGCCCTCAACAGGGGGCCGTCGAGCAGTACTTC.

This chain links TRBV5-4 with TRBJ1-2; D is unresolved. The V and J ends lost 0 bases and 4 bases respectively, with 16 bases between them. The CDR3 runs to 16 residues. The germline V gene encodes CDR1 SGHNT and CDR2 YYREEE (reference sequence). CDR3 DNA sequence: TGTGCCAGCAGCTTGGGAGCCCTTACCTCCTTCTATGGCTACACCTTC. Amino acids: CASSLGALTSFYGYTF. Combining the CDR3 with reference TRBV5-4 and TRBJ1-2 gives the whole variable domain ETGVTQSPTHLIKTRGQQVTLRCSSQSGHNTVSWYQQALGQGPQFIFQYYREEENGRGNFPPRFSGLQFPNYSSELNVNALELDDSALYLCASSLGALTSFYGYTFGSGTRLTVV.

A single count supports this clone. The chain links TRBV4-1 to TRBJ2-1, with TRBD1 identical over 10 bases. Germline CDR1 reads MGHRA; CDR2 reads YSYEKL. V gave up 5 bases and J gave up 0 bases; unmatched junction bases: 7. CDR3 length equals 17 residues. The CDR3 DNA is TGCGCCAGCAGCTCCGGGACAGGGGTTAGCTCCTACAATGAGCAGTTCTTC. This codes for CASSSGTGVSSYNEQFF.

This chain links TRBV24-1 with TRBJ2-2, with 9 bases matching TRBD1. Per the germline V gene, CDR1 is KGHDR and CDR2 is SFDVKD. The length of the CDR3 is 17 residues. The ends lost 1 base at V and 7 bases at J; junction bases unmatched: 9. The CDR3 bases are TGTGCCACCAGTGATTTCGAGGGACAGGGTAATTACGGGGAGCTGTTTTTT. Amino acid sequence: CATSDFEGQGNYGELFF.

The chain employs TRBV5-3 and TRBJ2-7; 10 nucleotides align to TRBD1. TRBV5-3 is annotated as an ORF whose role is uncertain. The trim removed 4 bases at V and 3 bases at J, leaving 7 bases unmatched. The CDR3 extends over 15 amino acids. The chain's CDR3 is CARSTGGTGVYEQYF. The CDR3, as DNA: TGTGCCAGAAGCACGGGAGGGACAGGGGTCTACGAGCAGTACTTC.

The CDR3 DNA follows: TGTGCCAGCAGCTTAGAACCCGCGGGGTACACCGGGGAGCTGTTTTTT. Its translation: CASSLEPAGYTGELFF. The V gene is TRBV7-9, the J gene TRBJ2-2; perhaps TRBD2 as D (6 bases). Germline-derived CDR1 and CDR2 are SEHNR and FQNEAQ (reference sequence). The V and J ends lost 1 base and 3 bases respectively, with 12 bases between them. This CDR3 contains 16 residues.

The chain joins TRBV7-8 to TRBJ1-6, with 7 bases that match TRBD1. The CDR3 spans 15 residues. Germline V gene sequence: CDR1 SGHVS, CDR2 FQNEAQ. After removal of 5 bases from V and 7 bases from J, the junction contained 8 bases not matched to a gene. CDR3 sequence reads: CASSPRQGSNSPLHF. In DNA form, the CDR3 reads TGTGCCAGCAGCCCTCGACAGGGCAGCAATTCACCCCTCCACTTT.

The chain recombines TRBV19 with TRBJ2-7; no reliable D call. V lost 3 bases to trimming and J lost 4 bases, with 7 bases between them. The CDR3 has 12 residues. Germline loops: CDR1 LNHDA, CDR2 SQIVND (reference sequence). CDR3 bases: TGTGCCAGTAGTATCGACGGGTACGAGCAGTACTTC. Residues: CASSIDGYEQYF.

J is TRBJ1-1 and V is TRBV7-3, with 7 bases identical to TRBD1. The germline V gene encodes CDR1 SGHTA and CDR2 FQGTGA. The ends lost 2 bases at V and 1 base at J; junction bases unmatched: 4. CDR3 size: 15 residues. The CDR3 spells CASSLREGANTEAFF. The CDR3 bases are TGTGCCAGCAGCTTACGCGAGGGGGCGAACACTGAAGCTTTCTTT.

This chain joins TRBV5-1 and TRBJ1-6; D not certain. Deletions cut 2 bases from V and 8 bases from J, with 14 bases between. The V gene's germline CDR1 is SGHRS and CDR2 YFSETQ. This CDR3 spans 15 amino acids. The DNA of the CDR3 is TGCGCCAGCAGCTTAGCAGTCGGGCGGGATTCACCCCTCCACTTT. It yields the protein CASSLAVGRDSPLHF.

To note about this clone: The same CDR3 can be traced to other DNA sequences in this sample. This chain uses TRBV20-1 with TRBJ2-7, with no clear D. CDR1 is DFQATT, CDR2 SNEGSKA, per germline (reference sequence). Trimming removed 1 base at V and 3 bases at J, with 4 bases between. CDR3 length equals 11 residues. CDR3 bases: TGCAGTGCTAGAGGGGACTACGAGCAGTACTTC. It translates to CSARGDYEQYF.

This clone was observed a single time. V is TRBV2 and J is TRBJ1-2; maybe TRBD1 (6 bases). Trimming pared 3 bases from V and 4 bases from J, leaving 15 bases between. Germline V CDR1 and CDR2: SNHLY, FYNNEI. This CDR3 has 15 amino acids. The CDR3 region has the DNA TGTGCCAGCAGTGAGGGTCAGGGGAATATCTATGGCTACACCTTC. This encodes CASSEGQGNIYGYTF.

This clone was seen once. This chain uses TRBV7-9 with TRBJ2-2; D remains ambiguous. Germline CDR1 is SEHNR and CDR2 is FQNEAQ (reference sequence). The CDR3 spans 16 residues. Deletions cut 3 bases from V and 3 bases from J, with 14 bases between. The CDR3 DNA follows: TGTGCCAGCAGCTTCCTCGGCAAGGCGGACACCGGGGAGCTGTTTTTT. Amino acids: CASSFLGKADTGELFF.

The CDR3 loop reads CASSLSISNQPQHF. In DNA, the CDR3 is TGCGCCAGCAGCCTTTCCATTAGCAATCAGCCCCAGCATTTT. The rearrangement links TRBV5-1 to TRBJ1-5; D is ambiguous. The CDR3 totals 14 residues. The germline V gene has CDR1 SGHRS and CDR2 YFSETQ. Deletions cut 4 bases from V and 0 bases from J, with 8 bases between.

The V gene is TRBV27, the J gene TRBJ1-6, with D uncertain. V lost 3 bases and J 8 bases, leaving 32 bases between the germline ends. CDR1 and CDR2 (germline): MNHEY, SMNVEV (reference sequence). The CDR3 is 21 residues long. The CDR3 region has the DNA TGTGCCAGCAGTTTCCGATGGAGCGGGCACTTCACCCTACTACCCCATTCACCCCTCCACTTT. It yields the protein CASSFRWSGHFTLLPHSPLHF.